What follows is one T cell receptor (beta chain) and its context. Unmatched junction bases numbered 5, after V lost 0 bases and J lost 6 bases. CDR3 length equals 14 residues. Germline loops: CDR1 SGHNT, CDR2 YYREEE (reference sequence). This sample was taken from a study of shared clonotypes between healthy human individuals. The assay was immunoSEQ multiplex PCR, and TCRdb's table has in-frame clones only and misses some. Of some 1.1 million clones listed, approximately 75% were seen once; the top ten hold roughly 0.9%. The TCR originated in a man younger than 35 in good health. Some clones in this sample may be carry-over from other donors' samples. The V call is TRBV5-4, the J call TRBJ2-7, with 8 bases lining up with TRBD1. The sample comprised memory CD4+ T cells from PBMCs. Subset described: CD45RA-negative fraction. Here the CDR3 reads CASSLEAGGPEQYF. In DNA, the CDR3 is TGTGCCAGCAGCTTGGAGGCAGGGGGCCCCGAGCAGTACTTC.